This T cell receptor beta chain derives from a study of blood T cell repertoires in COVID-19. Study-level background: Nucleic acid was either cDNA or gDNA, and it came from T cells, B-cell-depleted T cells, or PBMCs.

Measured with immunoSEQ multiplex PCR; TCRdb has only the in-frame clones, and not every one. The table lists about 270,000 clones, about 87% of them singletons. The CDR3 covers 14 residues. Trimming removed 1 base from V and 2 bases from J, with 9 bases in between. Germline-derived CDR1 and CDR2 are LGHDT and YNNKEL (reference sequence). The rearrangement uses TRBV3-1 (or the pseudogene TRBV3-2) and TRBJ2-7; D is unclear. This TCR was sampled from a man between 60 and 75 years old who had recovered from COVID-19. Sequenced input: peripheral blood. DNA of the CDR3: TGTGCCAGCAGCCAAGCGGTACTTCCCTACGAGCAGTACTTC. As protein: CASSQAVLPYEQYF.